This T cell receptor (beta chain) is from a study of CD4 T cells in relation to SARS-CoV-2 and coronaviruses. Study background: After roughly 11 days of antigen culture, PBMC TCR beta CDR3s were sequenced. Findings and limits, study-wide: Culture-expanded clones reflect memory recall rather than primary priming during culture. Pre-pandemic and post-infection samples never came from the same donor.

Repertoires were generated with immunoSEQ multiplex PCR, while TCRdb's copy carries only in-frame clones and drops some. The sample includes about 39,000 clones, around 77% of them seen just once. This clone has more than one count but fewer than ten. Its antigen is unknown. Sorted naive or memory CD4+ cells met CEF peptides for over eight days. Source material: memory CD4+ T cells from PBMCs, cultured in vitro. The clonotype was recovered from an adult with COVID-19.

The CDR3 DNA is TGTGCCAGCAGCGGGGGGCAACCAGATACGCAGTATTTT. Protein sequence: CASSGGQPDTQYF. The rearrangement uses TRBV21-1 and TRBJ2-3. TRBV21-1 is marked as a pseudogene. This CDR3 has 13 amino acids.